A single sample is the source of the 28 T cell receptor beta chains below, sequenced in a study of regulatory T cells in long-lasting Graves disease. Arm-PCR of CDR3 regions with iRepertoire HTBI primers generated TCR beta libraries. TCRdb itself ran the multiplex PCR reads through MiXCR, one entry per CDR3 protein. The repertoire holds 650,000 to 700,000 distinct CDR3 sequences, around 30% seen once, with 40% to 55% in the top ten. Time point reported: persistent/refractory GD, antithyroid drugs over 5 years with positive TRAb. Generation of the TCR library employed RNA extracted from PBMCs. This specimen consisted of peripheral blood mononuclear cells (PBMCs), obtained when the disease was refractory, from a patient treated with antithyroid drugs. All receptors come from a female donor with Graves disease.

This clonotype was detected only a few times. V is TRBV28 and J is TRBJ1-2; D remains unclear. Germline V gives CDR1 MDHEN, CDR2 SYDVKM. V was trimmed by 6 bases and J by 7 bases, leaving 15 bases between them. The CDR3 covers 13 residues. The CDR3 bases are TGTGCCAGCAGCCAAGACGGGATCCTTGGCTACACCTTC. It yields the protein CASSQDGILGYTF.

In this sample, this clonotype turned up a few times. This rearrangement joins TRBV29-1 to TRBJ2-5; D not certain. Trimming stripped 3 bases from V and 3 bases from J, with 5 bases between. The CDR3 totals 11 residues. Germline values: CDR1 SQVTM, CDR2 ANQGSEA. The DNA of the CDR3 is TGCAGCGTTGATATAAAAGAGACCCAGTACTTC. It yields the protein CSVDIKETQYF. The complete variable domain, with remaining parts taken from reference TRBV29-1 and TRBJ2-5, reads SAVISQKPSRDICQRGTSLTIQCQVDSQVTMMFWYRQQPGQSLTLIATANQGSEATYESGFVIDKFPISRPNLTFSTLTVSNMSPEDSSIYLCSVDIKETQYFGPGTRLLVL.

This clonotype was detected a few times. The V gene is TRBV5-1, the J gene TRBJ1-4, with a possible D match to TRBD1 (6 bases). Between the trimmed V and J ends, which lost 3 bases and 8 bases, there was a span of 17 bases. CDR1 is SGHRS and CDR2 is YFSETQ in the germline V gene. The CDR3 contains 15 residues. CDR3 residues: CASSSGDRRGEKLFF. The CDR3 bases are TGCGCCAGCAGCTCAGGGGACCGCCGAGGAGAAAAACTGTTTTTT.

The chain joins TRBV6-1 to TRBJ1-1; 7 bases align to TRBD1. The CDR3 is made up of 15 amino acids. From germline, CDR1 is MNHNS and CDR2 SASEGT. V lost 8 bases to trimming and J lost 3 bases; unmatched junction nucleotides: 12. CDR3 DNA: TGTGCCAGCCGGCATAAAGCAGGGGGTCACACTGAAGCTTTCTTT. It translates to CASRHKAGGHTEAFF.

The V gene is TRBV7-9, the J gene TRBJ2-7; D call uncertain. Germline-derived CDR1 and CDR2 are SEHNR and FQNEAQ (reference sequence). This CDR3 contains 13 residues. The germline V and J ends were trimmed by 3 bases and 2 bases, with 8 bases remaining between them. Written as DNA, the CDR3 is TGTGCCAGCAGCTTCAACGCTGCCTACGAGCAGTACTTC. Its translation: CASSFNAAYEQYF.

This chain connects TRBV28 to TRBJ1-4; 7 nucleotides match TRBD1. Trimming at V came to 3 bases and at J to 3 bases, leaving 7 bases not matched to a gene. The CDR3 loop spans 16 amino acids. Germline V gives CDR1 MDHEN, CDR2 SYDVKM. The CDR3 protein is CASSFPRQGSNEKLFF. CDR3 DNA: TGTGCCAGCAGTTTCCCCCGACAGGGTTCTAATGAAAAACTGTTTTTT.

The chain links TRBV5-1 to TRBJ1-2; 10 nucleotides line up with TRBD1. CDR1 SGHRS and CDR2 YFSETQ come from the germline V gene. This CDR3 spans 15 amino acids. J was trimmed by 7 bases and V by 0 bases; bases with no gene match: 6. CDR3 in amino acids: CASSLDGTGDAGYTF. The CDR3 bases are TGCGCCAGCAGCTTGGACGGGACAGGGGATGCTGGCTACACCTTC.

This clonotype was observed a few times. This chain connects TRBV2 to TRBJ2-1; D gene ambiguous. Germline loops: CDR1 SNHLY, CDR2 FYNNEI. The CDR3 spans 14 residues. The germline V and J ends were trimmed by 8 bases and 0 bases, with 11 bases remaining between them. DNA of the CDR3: TGTGCCAGCGGTGGGAAGGGCTCCTACAATGAGCAGTTCTTC. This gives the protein CASGGKGSYNEQFF.

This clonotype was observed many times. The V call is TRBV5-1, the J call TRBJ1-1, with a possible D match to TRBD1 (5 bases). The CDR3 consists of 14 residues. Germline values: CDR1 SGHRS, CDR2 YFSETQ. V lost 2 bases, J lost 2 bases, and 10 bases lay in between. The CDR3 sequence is CASSLQVGNTEAFF. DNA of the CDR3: TGCGCCAGCAGCTTACAGGTTGGAAACACTGAAGCTTTCTTT.

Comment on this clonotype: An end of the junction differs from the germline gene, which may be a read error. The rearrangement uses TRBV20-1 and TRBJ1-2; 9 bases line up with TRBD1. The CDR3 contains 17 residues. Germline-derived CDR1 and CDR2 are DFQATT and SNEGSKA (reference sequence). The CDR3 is CGARDLGTGSALYGYTF. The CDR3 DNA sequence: TGCGGTGCTAGAGATCTAGGGACAGGGTCGGCACTCTATGGCTACACCTTC.

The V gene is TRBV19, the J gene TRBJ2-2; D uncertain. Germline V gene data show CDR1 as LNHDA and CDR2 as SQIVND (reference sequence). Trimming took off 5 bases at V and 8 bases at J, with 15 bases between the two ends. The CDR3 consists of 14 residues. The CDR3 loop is CASSGPGPPGELFF. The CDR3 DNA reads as TGTGCCAGTAGTGGGCCGGGTCCCCCGGGGGAGCTGTTTTTT.

CDR3 loop: CASSSRGGRVNPYEQYF. As DNA, the CDR3 is TGTGCCAGCAGCTCGAGGGGGGGGCGGGTCAATCCCTACGAGCAGTACTTC. V usage is TRBV6-2 or TRBV6-3 and J usage is TRBJ2-7; tentative D call: TRBD2 (7 bases). The V end lost 6 bases, the J end lost 2 bases, and 23 bases lay between the germline ends. This CDR3 is built from 17 residues. Germline lookup yields CDR1 MNHEY and CDR2 SVGEGT.

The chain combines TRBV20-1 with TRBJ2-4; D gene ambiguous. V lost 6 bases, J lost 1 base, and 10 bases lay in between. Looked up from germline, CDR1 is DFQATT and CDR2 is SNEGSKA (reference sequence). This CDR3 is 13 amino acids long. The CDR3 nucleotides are TGCAGTGCCAGTGGATTGGCCAAAAACATTCAGTACTTC. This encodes CSASGLAKNIQYF.

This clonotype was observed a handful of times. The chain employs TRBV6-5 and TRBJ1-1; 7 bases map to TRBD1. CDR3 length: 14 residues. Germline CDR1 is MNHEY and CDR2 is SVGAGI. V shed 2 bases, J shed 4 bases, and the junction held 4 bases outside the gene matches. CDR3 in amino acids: CASSYPPGGTEAFF. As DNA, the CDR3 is TGTGCCAGCAGTTACCCCCCAGGGGGCACTGAAGCTTTCTTT.

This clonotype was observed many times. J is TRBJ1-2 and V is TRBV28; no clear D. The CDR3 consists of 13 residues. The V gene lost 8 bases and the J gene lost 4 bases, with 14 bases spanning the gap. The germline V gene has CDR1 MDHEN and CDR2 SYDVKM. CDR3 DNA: TGTGCCAGCCGTCCTACTGGGGTCTATGGCTACACCTTC. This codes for CASRPTGVYGYTF.

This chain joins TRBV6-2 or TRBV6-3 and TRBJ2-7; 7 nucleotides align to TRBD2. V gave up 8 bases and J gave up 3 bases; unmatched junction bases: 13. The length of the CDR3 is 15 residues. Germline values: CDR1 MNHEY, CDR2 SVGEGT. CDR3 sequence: CASALTSYGGYEQYF. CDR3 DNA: TGTGCCAGCGCTTTGACTAGCTATGGGGGCTACGAGCAGTACTTC.

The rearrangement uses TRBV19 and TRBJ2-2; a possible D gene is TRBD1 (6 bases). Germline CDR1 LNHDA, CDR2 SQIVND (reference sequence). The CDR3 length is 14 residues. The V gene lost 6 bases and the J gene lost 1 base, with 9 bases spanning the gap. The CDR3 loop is CASSMGQNTGELFF. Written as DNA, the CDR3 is TGTGCCAGTAGCATGGGACAGAACACCGGGGAGCTGTTTTTT.

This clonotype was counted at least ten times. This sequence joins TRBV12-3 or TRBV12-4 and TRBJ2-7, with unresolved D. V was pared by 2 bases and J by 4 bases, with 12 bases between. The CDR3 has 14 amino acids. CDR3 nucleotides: TGTGCCAGCAGTTTAACACGGCCCGTTTACGAGCAGTACTTC. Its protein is CASSLTRPVYEQYF.

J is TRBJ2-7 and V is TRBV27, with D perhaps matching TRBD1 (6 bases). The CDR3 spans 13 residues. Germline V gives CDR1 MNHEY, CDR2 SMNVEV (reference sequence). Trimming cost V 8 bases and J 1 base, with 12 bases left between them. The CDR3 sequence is CASALQGSYEQYF. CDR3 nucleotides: TGTGCCAGCGCCTTACAGGGATCCTACGAGCAGTACTTC.

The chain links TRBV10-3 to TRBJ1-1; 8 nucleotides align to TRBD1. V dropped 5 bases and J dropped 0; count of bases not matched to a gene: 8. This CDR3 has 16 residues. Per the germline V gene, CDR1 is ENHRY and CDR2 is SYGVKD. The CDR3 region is CAISPQGAVMNTEAFF. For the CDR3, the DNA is TGTGCCATCAGTCCTCAGGGGGCAGTCATGAACACTGAAGCTTTCTTT.

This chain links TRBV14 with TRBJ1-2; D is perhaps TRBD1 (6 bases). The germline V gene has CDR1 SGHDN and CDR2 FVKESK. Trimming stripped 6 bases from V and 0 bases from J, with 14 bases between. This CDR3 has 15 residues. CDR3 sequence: CASSPMGGANYGYTF. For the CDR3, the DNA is TGTGCCAGCAGTCCGATGGGGGGCGCTAACTATGGCTACACCTTC.

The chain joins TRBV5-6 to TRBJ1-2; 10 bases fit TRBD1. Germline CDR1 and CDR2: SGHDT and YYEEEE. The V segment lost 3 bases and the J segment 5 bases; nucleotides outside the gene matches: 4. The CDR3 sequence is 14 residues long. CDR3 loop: CASSWTGGSYGYTF. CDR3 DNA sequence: TGTGCCAGCAGCTGGACAGGGGGAAGTTATGGCTACACCTTC.

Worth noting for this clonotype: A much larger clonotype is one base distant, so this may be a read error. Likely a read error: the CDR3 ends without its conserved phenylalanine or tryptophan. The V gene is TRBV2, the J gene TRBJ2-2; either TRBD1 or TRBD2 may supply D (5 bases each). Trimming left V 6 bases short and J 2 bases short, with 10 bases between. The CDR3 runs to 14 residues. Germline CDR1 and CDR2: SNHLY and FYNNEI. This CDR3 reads CASRTEGNTGELFL. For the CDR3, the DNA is TGTGCCAGCAGGACAGAGGGCAACACCGGGGAGCTGTTTCTT.

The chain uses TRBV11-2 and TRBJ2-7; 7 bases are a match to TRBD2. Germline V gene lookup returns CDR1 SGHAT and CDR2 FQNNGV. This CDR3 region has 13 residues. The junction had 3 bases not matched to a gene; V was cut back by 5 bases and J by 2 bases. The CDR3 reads CASSPSGPYEQYF. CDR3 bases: TGTGCCAGCAGCCCTAGCGGCCCCTACGAGCAGTACTTC.

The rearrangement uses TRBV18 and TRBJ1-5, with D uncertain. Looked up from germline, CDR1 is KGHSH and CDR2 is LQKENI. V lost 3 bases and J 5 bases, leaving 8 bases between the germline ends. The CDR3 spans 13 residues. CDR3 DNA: TGTGCCAGCTCACCGGCGATCGATCAGCCCCAGCATTTT. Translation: CASSPAIDQPQHF. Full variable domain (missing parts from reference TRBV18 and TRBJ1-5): NAGVMQNPRHLVRRRGQEARLRCSPMKGHSHVYWYRQLPEEGLKFMVYLQKENIIDESGMPKERFSAEFPKEGPSILRIQQVVRGDSAAYFCASSPAIDQPQHFGDGTRLSIL.

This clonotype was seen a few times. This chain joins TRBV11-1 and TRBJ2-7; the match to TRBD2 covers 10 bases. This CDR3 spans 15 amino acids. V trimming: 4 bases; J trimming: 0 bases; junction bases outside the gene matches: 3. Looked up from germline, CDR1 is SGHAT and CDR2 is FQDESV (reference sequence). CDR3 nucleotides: TGTGCCAGCAGCTCCGGACTAGCGGCCTCCTACGAGCAGTACTTC. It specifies CASSSGLAASYEQYF.

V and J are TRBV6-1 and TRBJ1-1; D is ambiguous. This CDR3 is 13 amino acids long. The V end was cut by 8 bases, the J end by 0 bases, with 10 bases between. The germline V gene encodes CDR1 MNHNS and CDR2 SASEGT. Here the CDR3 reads CASLNHMNTEAFF. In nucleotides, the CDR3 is TGTGCCAGCCTTAACCACATGAACACTGAAGCTTTCTTT.

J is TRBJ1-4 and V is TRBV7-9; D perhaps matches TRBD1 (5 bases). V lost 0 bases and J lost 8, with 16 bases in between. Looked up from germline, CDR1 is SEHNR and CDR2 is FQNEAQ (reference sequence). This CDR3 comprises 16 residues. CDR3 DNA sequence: TGTGCCAGCAGCTTAGCGCTCAGGGCCGGTGGCGAAAAACTGTTTTTT. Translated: CASSLALRAGGEKLFF.